Each of the 27 T cell receptor beta chains below was sequenced from the same sample in a study of spatial heterogeneity in lung cancer. TCRdb ran MiXCR on the 5' RACE reads and lists one entry per CDR3 protein. The sample shows 11,000 or so distinct CDR3 sequences, about 3.7% of them seen only once. Regarding time point: sample taken at primary tumor resection. The sequenced material consisted of unsorted whole RNA from tumor, nontumor lung or frozen PBMC. The material sequenced was PBMCs, taken at surgery. These receptors all come from a female donor with early-stage non-small cell lung cancer.

About this clonotype: A library prepared for alpha chains yielded this beta chain as an off-target read; its size is of little meaning. The J gene is TRBJ2-5, the V gene TRBV20-1, with 12 bases aligning to TRBD2. J was trimmed by 1 base and V by 0 bases; bases with no gene match: 6. Germline lookup yields CDR1 DFQATT and CDR2 SNEGSKA (reference sequence). This CDR3 has 17 residues. The CDR3 sequence: CSARDATSGGLQETQYF. The CDR3 coding sequence is TGCAGTGCTAGAGATGCGACTAGCGGGGGTCTCCAAGAGACCCAGTACTTC.

This clonotype was recorded many times. Because the library targeted alpha chains, this beta chain is an off-target read whose size means little. The V call is TRBV19, the J call TRBJ2-3; 14 positions agree with TRBD2. V lost 6 bases, J lost 8 bases, and 4 bases stayed unmatched. There are 14 residues in the CDR3. Germline V CDR1 and CDR2: LNHDA, SQIVND (reference sequence). CDR3 nucleotides: TGTGCCAGTAGGACTAGCGGGGGGGCCGGTACGCAGTATTTT. Residues: CASRTSGGAGTQYF. Full variable domain (rest looked up from reference TRBV19 and TRBJ2-3): DGGITQSPKYLFRKEGQNVTLSCEQNLNHDAMYWYRQDPGQGLRLIYYSQIVNDFQKGDIAEGYSVSREKKESFPLTVTSAQKNPTAFYLCASRTSGGAGTQYFGPGTRLTVL.

This clonotype occurred many times. The library was prepared for alpha chains; this beta chain is a stray read, so its frequency means little. This chain links TRBV28 with TRBJ2-7; 10 bases line up with TRBD1. The V gene's germline CDR1 is MDHEN and CDR2 SYDVKM. This CDR3 is built from 15 residues. V shed 3 bases, J shed 0 bases, and the junction held 2 bases outside the gene matches. The CDR3 nucleotides are TGTGCCAGCAGTTTTGGGACAGGGGACTCCTACGAGCAGTACTTC. Its translation: CASSFGTGDSYEQYF. The variable domain in full, with the rest retrieved from reference TRBV28 and TRBJ2-7, is DVKVTQSSRYLVKRTGEKVFLECVQDMDHENMFWYRQDPGLGLRLIYFSYDVKMKEKGDIPEGYSVSREKKERFSLILESASTNQTSMYLCASSFGTGDSYEQYFGPGTRLTVT.

This clonotype was counted ten times or more. This beta chain is an unintended read in a library built for alpha chains; its size means little. Written as DNA, the CDR3 is TGTGCCAGCAGCTTAACCCAGGGGCAGGGACAGCCCCAGCATTTT. Protein: CASSLTQGQGQPQHF. The V and J genes are TRBV7-9 and TRBJ1-5, with D perhaps TRBD1 (6 bases). Trimming shortened V by 2 bases and J by 7 bases, and 15 bases separated the two germline ends. Germline assignment: CDR1 SEHNR and CDR2 FQNEAQ (reference sequence). This CDR3 region has 15 residues.

This clonotype has ten or more counts. The library was built for alpha chains, so this beta chain is an off-target read and its size means little. The chain recombines TRBV9 with TRBJ2-5; 7 positions agree with TRBD2. The CDR3 covers 16 residues. Per germline, CDR1 SGDLS and CDR2 YYNGEE. Unmatched junction bases numbered 6, after V lost 0 bases and J lost 1 base. The CDR3 DNA follows: TGTGCCAGCAGCGTAGGTAGCGGGTCTTCCCAAGAGACCCAGTACTTC. Protein sequence: CASSVGSGSSQETQYF.

This clonotype has at least ten counts. This beta chain is an off-target read within a library intended for alpha chains, so its frequency means little. The rearrangement joins TRBV7-2 to TRBJ2-3; maybe TRBD2 (5 bases). The CDR3 consists of 14 residues. The V and J ends lost 3 bases and 1 base respectively, with 8 bases between them. Germline V gives CDR1 SGHTA, CDR2 FQGNSA. DNA of the CDR3: TGTGCCAGCAGCTTGACCGGGGGCACAGATACGCAGTATTTT. Translation: CASSLTGGTDTQYF. The whole variable domain, filled in from reference TRBV7-2 and TRBJ2-3, reads GAGVSQSPSNKVTEKGKDVELRCDPISGHTALYWYRQSLGQGLEFLIYFQGNSAPDKSGLPSDRFSAERTGGSVSTLTIQRTQQEDSAVYLCASSLTGGTDTQYFGPGTRLTVL.

The table lists this clonotype with many counts. This beta chain is a stray read from a library made for alpha chains; its abundance is not meaningful. The chain combines TRBV20-1 with TRBJ2-3; the D is unclear. Trimming pared 3 bases from V and 1 base from J, leaving 8 bases between. The germline CDR1 and CDR2 sequences are DFQATT and SNEGSKA (reference sequence). The CDR3 is 13 amino acids. The DNA of the CDR3 is TGCAGTGCTAGGGGTGCTGGCACAGATACGCAGTATTTT. Protein: CSARGAGTDTQYF.

On this clonotype itself: With the library built for alpha chains, this beta chain is off target and its frequency is not meaningful. The chain is built from TRBV30 and TRBJ2-3; 13 positions match TRBD2. From germline, CDR1 is GTSNPN and CDR2 SVGIG (reference sequence). This CDR3 region has 16 residues. Trimming removed 1 base from V and 4 bases from J; junction bases left unmatched: 5. CDR3 sequence (DNA): TGTGCCTGGAGTGAAGGGACTAGCGGGAAGGCAGATACGCAGTATTTT. It yields the protein CAWSEGTSGKADTQYF.

This clonotype was picked up many times. Within a library made for alpha chains, this beta chain is off target, and its count is uninformative. The chain is built from TRBV20-1 and TRBJ1-5, with a tentative D call TRBD1 (5 bases). Trimming left V 3 bases short and J 5 bases short, with 17 bases between. The CDR3 contains 15 residues. The germline V gene encodes CDR1 DFQATT and CDR2 SNEGSKA (reference sequence). The CDR3 coding sequence is TGCAGTGCTAGGGCCCTGGCCAGGGAGCATCAGCCCCAGCATTTT. As protein: CSARALAREHQPQHF.

This clonotype was counted many times. This beta chain appears as a stray read in a library generated for alpha chains; its size is not informative. The J gene is TRBJ2-2, the V gene TRBV15; no reliable D call. Trimming removed 8 bases from V and 0 bases from J, with 16 bases in between. Germline V gene data show CDR1 as LNHNV and CDR2 as YYDKDF (reference sequence). The CDR3 is 16 residues long. The CDR3 DNA sequence: TGTGCCACCTCTCCGATTGGACGCTCGAACACCGGGGAGCTGTTTTTT. This translates into CATSPIGRSNTGELFF.

This clonotype occurred many times. A library made for alpha chains picked up this beta chain off target, so its size means little. As DNA, the CDR3 is TGTGCCATCAGTGACGGGACTAGCGGGATTACAGATACGCAGTATTTT. Translated, it gives CAISDGTSGITDTQYF. The chain combines TRBV10-3 with TRBJ2-3; 13 bases are a match to TRBD2. The CDR3 has 16 residues. CDR1 and CDR2 (germline): ENHRY, SYGVKD. After removal of 3 bases from V and 3 bases from J, the junction contained 3 bases not matched to a gene.

The sample holds many counts of this clonotype. Since it is a stray read in a library aimed at alpha chains, this beta chain has a size that is not meaningful. The V call is TRBV7-8, the J call TRBJ2-5; tentative D call: TRBD2 (7 bases). V shed 4 bases and J shed 0 bases, with 27 bases lying between them. Germline assignment: CDR1 SGHVS and CDR2 FQNEAQ. The CDR3 spans 20 residues. CDR3 nucleotides: TGTGCCAGCAGCTCCCGCCTCGTGGCGAAAGGGGGGGGCTACCAAGAGACCCAGTACTTC. Translation: CASSSRLVAKGGGYQETQYF.

This clonotype appeared many times. This beta chain came through as a stray read in a library set up for alpha chains, and its size says little. This chain links TRBV6-1 with TRBJ2-7; the D gene is possibly TRBD1 (6 bases). Trimming took off 8 bases at V and 2 bases at J, with 13 bases between the two ends. The germline V gene has CDR1 MNHNS and CDR2 SASEGT. There are 13 residues in the CDR3. CDR3 region: CASGEGVTYEQYF. The CDR3 DNA reads TGTGCCAGCGGCGAGGGGGTCACCTACGAGCAGTACTTC.

In this sample, this clonotype turned up many times. This beta chain was picked up by a library intended for alpha chains and is off target, so its count carries little meaning. The chain recombines TRBV6-1 with TRBJ2-7; D is uncertain. Germline V gene sequence: CDR1 MNHNS, CDR2 SASEGT. The V end was cut by 6 bases, the J end by 3 bases, with 9 bases between. This CDR3 region has 12 residues. In DNA, the CDR3 is TGTGCCAGCAGACCTGTCGGCTACGAGCAGTACTTC. Translation gives CASRPVGYEQYF.

There are many counts of this clonotype. Since the library was made to target alpha chains, this beta chain is a stray read and its abundance is not meaningful. This rearrangement joins TRBV28 to TRBJ1-1; unclear D gene. Trimming left V 8 bases short and J 2 bases short, with 12 bases between. This CDR3 contains 13 residues. The germline V gene encodes CDR1 MDHEN and CDR2 SYDVKM. In DNA form, the CDR3 reads TGTGCCAGCCGACCGACGGCTAACACTGAAGCTTTCTTT. It specifies CASRPTANTEAFF.

This clonotype was counted many times. This beta chain slipped into a library made for alpha chains as a stray read, so its size is not meaningful. V and J are TRBV9 and TRBJ2-3, with 14 positions matching TRBD2. This CDR3 contains 17 residues. Germline CDR1 SGDLS, CDR2 YYNGEE. V lost 3 bases to trimming and J lost 4 bases; unmatched junction nucleotides: 7. The CDR3 sequence: CASSAGLAGGVADTQYF. CDR3 sequence (DNA): TGTGCCAGCAGCGCCGGACTAGCGGGAGGTGTAGCAGATACGCAGTATTTT.

This clonotype was counted many times. This beta chain represents an off-target read in a library built for alpha chains; its size is of limited meaning. This chain's CDR3 is CASSPPPFQQRETQYF. CDR3 nucleotides: TGTGCCAGCAGCCCTCCTCCGTTCCAACAAAGGGAGACCCAGTACTTC. V gene TRBV6-2 or TRBV6-3 combines with J gene TRBJ2-5, with D unclear. Germline V CDR1 and CDR2: MNHEY, SVGEGT. CDR3 length: 16 residues. V gave up 6 bases and J gave up 5 bases, with 22 bases separating them.

This clonotype has at least ten counts. This beta chain turned up in a library designed for alpha chains; as an off-target read, its abundance says little. This chain links TRBV20-1 with TRBJ1-6; D gene unclear. With 0 bases removed from V and 7 bases from J, the gap between germline ends came to 13 bases. Germline CDR1 reads DFQATT; CDR2 reads SNEGSKA (reference sequence). There are 15 residues in the CDR3. The CDR3 spells CSARDREGLNSPLHF. In DNA, the CDR3 is TGCAGTGCTAGAGATCGTGAGGGATTGAATTCACCCCTCCACTTT.

This clonotype was observed at least ten times. This beta chain was picked up by a library intended for alpha chains and is off target, so its count carries little meaning. The chain joins TRBV4-1 to TRBJ1-1; 7 bases match TRBD1. V trimming: 6 bases; J trimming: 5 bases; junction bases outside the gene matches: 6. CDR1 and CDR2 (germline): MGHRA, YSYEKL. CDR3 length: 13 amino acids. This chain's CDR3 is CASSDRELTEAFF. CDR3 in DNA: TGCGCCAGCAGTGACAGGGAATTGACTGAAGCTTTCTTT.

Worth noting for this clonotype: A much larger clone is a single base away; this may be a read error. In a library made to pick up alpha chains, this beta chain is a stray read with a size that means little. The chain links TRBV6-2 or TRBV6-3 to TRBJ2-3; 8 bases are a match to TRBD1. In germline, CDR1 is MNHEY, CDR2 SVGEGT. There are 15 residues in the CDR3. V shed 8 bases and J 3 bases; nucleotides not matched to a gene: 10. CDR3 nucleotides: TGTGCCAGCTGTCCCGGACAGGGCTCAACAGATACGCAGTATTTT. Its translation is CASCPGQGSTDTQYF.

In its sample, this clonotype was seen many times. This beta chain slipped into a library made for alpha chains as a stray read, so its size is not meaningful. V gene TRBV4-3 combines with J gene TRBJ1-1; D not certain. Trimming stripped 0 bases from V and 2 bases from J, with 10 bases between. CDR1 is LGHNA, CDR2 YSLEER, per germline. This CDR3 has 15 amino acids. Here the CDR3 DNA reads TGCGCCAGCAGCCAAGAGTTCAGCTTAAACACTGAAGCTTTCTTT. Translation gives CASSQEFSLNTEAFF.

This clonotype was recorded many times. This beta chain came through as a stray read in a library set up for alpha chains, and its size says little. V is TRBV18 and J is TRBJ2-5; no clear D. Germline CDR1 is KGHSH and CDR2 is LQKENI. Trimming removed 6 bases from V and 0 bases from J, with 5 bases in between. The CDR3 runs 12 residues. The CDR3 protein is CASSMYQETQYF. CDR3 DNA sequence: TGTGCCAGCTCGATGTACCAAGAGACCCAGTACTTC.

Only a few counts were recorded for this clonotype. The library was prepared for alpha chains; this beta chain is a stray read, so its frequency means little. CDR3 loop: CASSDRGLTKNIQYF. DNA for the CDR3: TGTGCCAGCAGCGACAGGGGACTAACCAAAAACATTCAGTACTTC. This chain uses TRBV9 with TRBJ2-4; D is tentatively TRBD1 or TRBD2 (7 bases each). Germline V CDR1 and CDR2: SGDLS, YYNGEE. Trimming left V 3 bases short and J 2 bases short, with 12 bases between. The CDR3 runs to 15 residues.

This clonotype was counted at least ten times. As an off-target read in a library built for alpha chains, this beta chain has a frequency of little significance. The chain has TRBV11-1 and TRBJ1-2; no firm D call. The V gene lost 1 base and the J gene lost 3 bases, with 12 bases spanning the gap. The CDR3 spans 15 residues. Germline CDR1 is SGHAT and CDR2 is FQDESV (reference sequence). The CDR3 sequence: CASSLVSGPDYGYTF. The CDR3 DNA is TGTGCCAGCAGCTTAGTCTCGGGCCCGGACTATGGCTACACCTTC.

As concerns this clonotype: This beta chain is an off-target read within a library intended for alpha chains, so its frequency means little. The chain is built from TRBV7-2 and TRBJ2-1; unclear D gene. CDR1 is SGHTA, CDR2 FQGNSA, per germline. V was pared by 5 bases and J by 5 bases, with 7 bases between. The length of the CDR3 is 12 residues. CDR3: CASSPDNNEQFF. The CDR3 DNA sequence: TGTGCCAGCAGCCCGGATAACAATGAGCAGTTCTTC.

This clonotype was counted at least ten times. This beta chain was picked up by a library intended for alpha chains and is off target, so its count carries little meaning. The genes are TRBV20-1 and TRBJ2-3; D not resolved. V lost 4 bases, J lost 4 bases, and 6 bases lay in between. This CDR3 contains 11 residues. Germline V gene data show CDR1 as DFQATT and CDR2 as SNEGSKA (reference sequence). CDR3 in DNA: TGCAGTGCTATTAGAGCAGATACGCAGTATTTT. It encodes CSAIRADTQYF.

This clonotype is medium-sized in the sample. This beta chain turned up in a library designed for alpha chains; as an off-target read, its abundance says little. CDR3 region: CASSLDRRAGETGELFF. The DNA of the CDR3 is TGTGCCAGCAGCTTAGATCGTCGAGCGGGGGAAACCGGGGAGCTGTTTTTT. The genes are TRBV7-2 and TRBJ2-2; 8 positions match TRBD2. The CDR3 spans 17 residues. Unmatched junction bases numbered 9, after V lost 1 base and J lost 5 bases. The germline V gene encodes CDR1 SGHTA and CDR2 FQGNSA.